These 17 T cell receptor beta chains were all obtained from the same sample, sequenced in a study of blood T cell repertoires in COVID-19. The table came from immunoSEQ multiplex PCR; TCRdb's copy has only in-frame clones and leaves some out. The data contain some 220,000 clones, roughly 84% of them singletons. Sequenced sample: peripheral blood. The receptors shown here come from a woman aged 30 to 39 who had recovered from COVID-19.

Comment on this clone: Additional DNA sequences in this sample encode the identical CDR3. This rearrangement joins TRBV12-3 or TRBV12-4 to TRBJ2-5, with 11 bases that match TRBD2. V shed 6 bases and J 5 bases; nucleotides not matched to a gene: 2. The CDR3 is 13 amino acids. As DNA, the CDR3 is TGTGCCAGCAGACTAGCGGGAGTGGAGACCCAGTACTTC. Amino acid sequence: CASRLAGVETQYF.

The chain recombines TRBV12-5 with TRBJ2-1, with 10 bases that match TRBD2. The CDR3 is 18 amino acids. After removal of 6 bases from V and 1 base from J, the junction contained 12 bases not matched to a gene. Germline-derived CDR1 and CDR2 are LGHNT and FRNRAP. Here the CDR3 reads CASGAAPSSGSSYNEQFF. The CDR3 nucleotides read TGTGCTAGTGGAGCCGCCCCCTCTAGCGGGAGTTCCTACAATGAGCAGTTCTTC. Complete variable domain (other parts from reference TRBV12-5 and TRBJ2-1): DARVTQTPRHKVTEMGQEVTMRCQPILGHNTVFWYRQTMMQGLELLAYFRNRAPLDDSGMPKDRFSAEMPDATLATLKIQPSEPRDSAVYFCASGAAPSSGSSYNEQFFGPGTRLTVL.

V gene TRBV5-1 combines with J gene TRBJ2-2; 7 positions agree with TRBD2. Germline trimming cut 0 bases from V and 1 base from J; bases unmatched to any gene: 3. The CDR3 loop spans 16 amino acids. Germline lookup yields CDR1 SGHRS and CDR2 YFSETQ. The CDR3 DNA follows: TGCGCCAGCAGCTTGGCGCTAGCGGAGAACACCGGGGAGCTGTTTTTT. Its protein product is CASSLALAENTGELFF.

The chain links TRBV28 to TRBJ2-6; D is uncertain. The CDR3 extends over 15 amino acids. Germline V gene data show CDR1 as MDHEN and CDR2 as SYDVKM. The V end was cut by 6 bases, the J end by 0 bases, with 9 bases between. CDR3 coding DNA: TGTGCCAGCAGGCGAGATTTCTCTGGGGCCAACGTCCTGACTTTC. Its translation is CASRRDFSGANVLTF.

The J gene is TRBJ2-7, the V gene TRBV7-9, with D perhaps matching TRBD2 (5 bases). CDR1 SEHNR and CDR2 FQNEAQ come from the germline V gene (reference sequence). With 5 bases removed from V and 3 bases from J, the gap between germline ends came to 8 bases. The CDR3 has 12 amino acids. CDR3 coding DNA: TGTGCCAGCAGCCGTACTAGCTACGAGCAGTACTTC. It encodes CASSRTSYEQYF.

The V and J genes are TRBV7-9 and TRBJ1-1, with 7 positions matching TRBD1. The trim removed 5 bases at V and 0 bases at J, leaving 6 bases unmatched. The CDR3 loop spans 15 amino acids. Germline V CDR1 and CDR2: SEHNR, FQNEAQ (reference sequence). CDR3 sequence: CASSKLGQMNTEAFF. The CDR3 nucleotides are TGTGCCAGCAGCAAGCTGGGACAGATGAACACTGAAGCTTTCTTT.

V and J are TRBV5-5 and TRBJ1-1, with 7 bases matching TRBD1. This CDR3 is built from 17 residues. The V gene end was trimmed by 2 bases and the J gene end by 0 bases; junction bases not matched to a gene: 10. The germline V gene has CDR1 SGHKS and CDR2 YYEKEE (reference sequence). CDR3 in DNA: TGTGCCAGCAGCTTTACAGGGGCCCGAACGATGAACACTGAAGCTTTCTTT. Amino acid sequence: CASSFTGARTMNTEAFF.

This clone was detected only once. V gene TRBV7-9 combines with J gene TRBJ2-5, with 12 bases matching TRBD2. Trimming at V came to 4 bases and at J to 5 bases, leaving 8 bases not matched to a gene. Per germline, CDR1 SEHNR and CDR2 FQNEAQ (reference sequence). This CDR3 is 16 amino acids long. The CDR3 region is CASSSGTGTSGETQYF. DNA of the CDR3: TGTGCCAGCAGCTCAGGAACCGGGACTAGCGGGGAGACCCAGTACTTC.

This clone was seen many times. The chain combines TRBV9 with TRBJ2-7; a possible D gene is TRBD2 (5 bases). The CDR3 sequence is 16 residues long. CDR1 is SGDLS and CDR2 is YYNGEE in the germline V gene. The V gene lost 4 bases and the J gene lost 7 bases, with 24 bases spanning the gap. This CDR3 reads CASSHEGGGPAREQYF. In nucleotides, the CDR3 is TGTGCCAGCAGCCACGAGGGCGGAGGCCCAGCTAGAGAGCAGTACTTC.

The chain couples TRBV28 to TRBJ2-7; TRBD1 matches 9 bases. The CDR3 is 16 amino acids. The germline V gene has CDR1 MDHEN and CDR2 SYDVKM. The ends lost 4 bases at V and 1 base at J; junction bases unmatched: 8. The DNA for the CDR3 is TGTGCCAGCAGTTCAGCCCCCGGGACAGGGTCCTACGAGCAGTACTTC. Its translation: CASSSAPGTGSYEQYF.

The gene calls are TRBV7-9 and TRBJ2-3; 13 nucleotides match TRBD2. Germline assignment: CDR1 SEHNR and CDR2 FQNEAQ (reference sequence). V was clipped by 5 bases and J by 8 bases; unmatched bases: 19. CDR3 size: 19 residues. CDR3 amino acids: CASSPPETSGRKLQVTQYF. CDR3 DNA: TGTGCCAGCAGCCCCCCAGAGACTAGCGGGAGGAAATTACAGGTTACGCAGTATTTT.

The chain recombines TRBV19 with TRBJ2-1; 9 bases map to TRBD2. CDR1 and CDR2 from the germline V gene are LNHDA and SQIVND (reference sequence). The CDR3 length is 14 residues. V lost 3 bases, J lost 10 bases, and 7 bases stayed unmatched. In DNA form, the CDR3 reads TGTGCCAGTAGTATCTGGACTAGCGTTGAGGAGCAGTTCTTC. It encodes CASSIWTSVEEQFF.

In DNA form, the CDR3 reads TGTGCCACTTCTCGGGGCAATCAGCCCCAGCATTTT. This translates into CATSRGNQPQHF. The rearrangement joins TRBV19 to TRBJ1-5, with no clear D. Trimming took off 10 bases at V and 2 bases at J, with 9 bases between the two ends. The CDR3 is 12 amino acids. Germline CDR1 LNHDA, CDR2 SQIVND (reference sequence).

V usage is TRBV29-1 and J usage is TRBJ1-2; D uncertain. The germline V and J ends were trimmed by 3 bases and 4 bases, with 12 bases remaining between them. The CDR3 totals 13 residues. Germline V CDR1 and CDR2: SQVTM, ANQGSEA. For the CDR3, the DNA is TGCAGCGTTGAGGAGGGTACCCGCTATGGCTACACCTTC. Translating gives CSVEEGTRYGYTF.

This clone showed up just once. The V and J genes are TRBV23-1 and TRBJ2-2, with D possibly being TRBD1 (7 bases). TRBV23-1 is treated as an ORF (open reading frame) with a function not yet certain. V lost 0 bases to trimming and J lost 4 bases, with 15 bases between them. The CDR3 has 17 amino acids. CDR3 sequence (DNA): TGCGCCAGCAGTCAATCGGGGCAGGGGGGATCCACCGGGGAGCTGTTTTTT. The encoded protein is CASSQSGQGGSTGELFF.

The V call is TRBV27, the J call TRBJ2-5; possible D gene TRBD1, 6 bases. CDR1 is MNHEY, CDR2 SMNVEV, per germline (reference sequence). V was cut by 5 bases and J by 4 bases, with 17 bases left in between. The CDR3 extends over 15 amino acids. CDR3 nucleotides: TGTGCCAGCAGTCCCCGGACAGACAGACCAGAGACCCAGTACTTC. Translating it yields CASSPRTDRPETQYF.

The CDR3 region has the DNA TGCGCCAGCAGCTTGACGCGACAGAGCGAGAGCTCCTATAATTCACCCCTCCACTTT. Translated, it gives CASSLTRQSESSYNSPLHF. The V call is TRBV5-1, the J call TRBJ1-6, with D possibly being TRBD1 (5 bases). The CDR3 contains 19 residues. The V end lost 1 base, the J end lost 0 bases, and 17 bases lay between the germline ends. The germline V gene encodes CDR1 SGHRS and CDR2 YFSETQ. Full variable domain (remainder filled in from reference TRBV5-1 and TRBJ1-6): KAGVTQTPRYLIKTRGQQVTLSCSPISGHRSVSWYQQTPGQGLQFLFEYFSETQRNKGNFPGRFSGRQFSNSRSEMNVSTLELGDSALYLCASSLTRQSESSYNSPLHFGNGTRLTVT.